This T cell receptor beta chain was found in a study of blood T cell repertoires in COVID-19. CDR3 size: 15 residues. V lost 6 bases, J lost 4 bases, and 17 bases lay in between. Per the germline V gene, CDR1 is SGDLS and CDR2 is YYNGEE. Profiled with immunoSEQ multiplex PCR; TCRdb holds only in-frame clones, not every one. The sample holds 110,000 to 150,000 clones, approximately 90% seen once. The TCR comes from a man in his fifties or sixties with active or convalescent COVID-19. The sample was peripheral blood. The chain couples TRBV9 to TRBJ1-5; D might be TRBD1 (6 bases). The CDR3: CASKLKQGRNQPQHF. The CDR3 DNA reads TGTGCCAGCAAACTAAAACAGGGTAGAAATCAGCCCCAGCATTTT.